The 9 T cell receptor beta chains below were found in one sample sequenced in a study of metastatic and nonmetastatic thyroid tumors (TCRdb year 2020). The method was PCR. The instrument was an Illumina HiSeq 4000. Through fastp at Q25 and MiXCR, TCRdb rebuilt clones from the public reads, retaining in-frame beta chains. In this sample the table shows 35,000 to 40,000 clones, roughly a quarter of which occur a single time. Jointly, the top ten make up roughly 8.8% of the sample. Before undergoing thyroid surgery, none of the patients had been given any kind of treatment. The sequenced material came from blood. The source is a female donor with papillary thyroid cancer or a benign thyroid nodule (not recorded which). Some clones in this sample may be carry-over from other donors' samples.

The chain has TRBV28 and TRBJ2-1, with 12 positions matching TRBD2. This CDR3 is built from 15 residues. J gave up 7 bases and V 2 bases, and 3 bases lay outside the gene matches. Germline assignment: CDR1 MDHEN and CDR2 SYDVKM. Here the CDR3 DNA reads TGTGCCAGCAGTTTAGGGACTAGCGGGCGAAATGAGCAGTTCTTC. This sequence encodes CASSLGTSGRNEQFF.

This clone was detected ten times or more. The chain employs TRBV28 and TRBJ2-3; D perhaps matches TRBD1 (5 bases). This CDR3 spans 16 amino acids. Germline V gene data show CDR1 as MDHEN and CDR2 as SYDVKM. The ends were cut back, 1 base at V and 4 bases at J, with 15 bases in the middle. DNA for the CDR3: TGTGCCAGCAGTTTATCGCTGACAGTCGTGGCAGATACGCAGTATTTT. Translating it yields CASSLSLTVVADTQYF.

The chain couples TRBV7-9 to TRBJ2-7; 12 nucleotides match TRBD1. Trimming cost V 5 bases and J 6 bases; bases outside gene matches: 5. The CDR3 totals 14 residues. Germline CDR1 and CDR2: SEHNR and FQNEAQ (reference sequence). CDR3 sequence (DNA): TGTGCCAGCAGCAGCCGGGACAGGGGGCCCGAGCAGTACTTC. It translates to CASSSRDRGPEQYF.

This clone was picked up many times. This rearrangement joins TRBV20-1 to TRBJ2-2; tentative D call: TRBD2 (7 bases). The V gene lost 6 bases and the J gene lost 5 bases, with 13 bases spanning the gap. CDR1 and CDR2 (germline): DFQATT, SNEGSKA (reference sequence). The CDR3 covers 13 residues. The CDR3 nucleotides read TGCAGTGCCAGGGGACTACAGACCGGGGAGCTGTTTTTT. Amino acids: CSARGLQTGELFF.

This clone was counted at least ten times. The rearrangement joins TRBV11-2 to TRBJ2-3, with TRBD2 identical over 7 bases. V dropped 4 bases and J dropped 2; count of bases not matched to a gene: 6. The CDR3 extends over 15 amino acids. Germline V gene sequence: CDR1 SGHAT, CDR2 FQNNGV. CDR3 bases: TGTGCCAGCAGCTCACGGAGCGGGGACACAGATACGCAGTATTTT. It is translated as CASSSRSGDTDTQYF.

Ten or more counts support this clone. Other DNA variants within this sample encode the same CDR3. The rearrangement uses TRBV6-1 and TRBJ2-1; 11 bases map to TRBD2. This CDR3 comprises 16 residues. V shed 0 bases, J shed 2 bases, and the junction held 0 bases outside the gene matches. Germline CDR1 reads MNHNS; CDR2 reads SASEGT. CDR3 loop: CASSEASGGAYNEQFF. CDR3 DNA: TGTGCCAGCAGTGAAGCTAGCGGGGGGGCCTACAATGAGCAGTTCTTC.

With regard to this clone: An end of the junction does not agree with germline; a read error may underlie this. The V and J genes are TRBV24-1 and TRBJ2-1; D tentatively reads TRBD1 or TRBD2 (5 bases each). Per the germline V gene, CDR1 is KGHDR and CDR2 is SFDVKD. The CDR3 totals 15 residues. The CDR3 spells CSTSDLRGDVHEQFF. The CDR3 bases are TGTTCCACCAGTGATTTGCGTGGGGACGTCCATGAGCAGTTCTTC.

This clone was recorded a few times. The V and J genes are TRBV6-5 and TRBJ1-2; TRBD1 agrees at 10 bases. CDR1 is MNHEY and CDR2 is SVGAGI in the germline V gene. Unmatched junction bases numbered 8, after V lost 2 bases and J lost 8 bases. The CDR3 sequence is 15 residues long. The CDR3, as DNA: TGTGCCAGCAGTTACCTGGGGACAGGGGTGTGGGGCTACACCTTC. The encoded protein is CASSYLGTGVWGYTF.

This clone has ten or more counts. The gene calls are TRBV29-1 and TRBJ2-1; 10 bases fit TRBD2. Germline trimming cut 1 base from V and 3 bases from J; bases unmatched to any gene: 3. The CDR3 runs 15 residues. In germline, CDR1 is SQVTM, CDR2 ANQGSEA. Here the CDR3 reads CSVEVSSGSYNEQFF. In DNA form, the CDR3 reads TGCAGCGTTGAAGTTTCTAGCGGGAGCTACAATGAGCAGTTCTTC.